The 28 T cell receptor beta chains reported below all come from one sample, sequenced in a study of long-term antiretroviral therapy in people with HIV. The assay, immunoSEQ v3.0, was run at survey level. Sequencing used immunoSEQ multiplex PCR; TCRdb keeps in-frame clones, though not all of them. Of roughly 40,000 clones in the sample, about 95% are singletons; the top ten hold 2% to 2.5%. The sample here was unsorted PBMCs, taken approximately 9.5 years after starting antiretroviral therapy. The receptors here all came from a man aged 30 to 45 with HIV.

This clone was found a few times. This chain links TRBV7-9 with TRBJ2-7, with D possibly matching TRBD1 (6 bases). The CDR3 has 15 residues. Germline V lookup: CDR1 SEHNR, CDR2 FQNEAQ (reference sequence). V was cut by 5 bases and J by 0 bases, with 14 bases left in between. CDR3 DNA: TGTGCCAGCAGCCCACGGGACACCAGCTCCTACGAGCAGTACTTC. This sequence encodes CASSPRDTSSYEQYF.

This chain joins TRBV2 and TRBJ2-7, with 11 positions matching TRBD1. The CDR3 spans 13 residues. J gave up 3 bases and V 6 bases, and 1 base lay outside the gene matches. CDR1 SNHLY and CDR2 FYNNEI come from the germline V gene. Written as DNA, the CDR3 is TGTGCCAGCAGAGGGACAGGGGGCTACGAGCAGTACTTC. Its protein is CASRGTGGYEQYF.

V usage is TRBV28 and J usage is TRBJ2-1; 12 bases are shared with TRBD2. CDR3 length: 14 residues. The germline CDR1 and CDR2 sequences are MDHEN and SYDVKM. With 5 bases clipped from V and 7 bases from J, the junction kept 3 bases outside the gene matches. The CDR3 DNA reads as TGTGCCAGCAGTCCAGGACTAGCGGGGAATGAGCAGTTCTTC. Protein product: CASSPGLAGNEQFF.

The genes are TRBV7-2 and TRBJ2-3; D unresolved. The germline gives CDR1 SGHTA, CDR2 FQGNSA. The ends were cut back, 2 bases at V and 4 bases at J, with 4 bases in the middle. The CDR3 length is 12 residues. CDR3 nucleotides: TGTGCCAGCAGCTTACGGGCAGATACGCAGTATTTT. This encodes CASSLRADTQYF.

CDR3 residues: CASSFEDLFTEAFF. In DNA, the CDR3 is TGTGCCAGCAGCTTTGAGGACCTGTTCACTGAAGCTTTCTTT. The gene calls are TRBV5-6 and TRBJ1-1; the D is unclear. This CDR3 has 14 residues. V shed 2 bases and J shed 4 bases, with 12 bases lying between them. Germline assignment: CDR1 SGHDT and CDR2 YYEEEE.

As for this clone: One end of the junction does not line up with germline, which may come from a read error. The chain joins TRBV7-9 to TRBJ2-3, with 8 bases lining up with TRBD2. CDR1 is SEHNR and CDR2 is FQNEAQ in the germline V gene (reference sequence). This CDR3 has 14 amino acids. In DNA form, the CDR3 reads TGTGCCAGCAGCATAGCGGGGTTCACAGATACGCAGTATTTT. Protein sequence: CASSIAGFTDTQYF.

The CDR3 coding sequence is TGTGCCAGCAGCTTAGTAGGCCGGGACAGGGCCCGCGCCACCTTC. Translated, it gives CASSLVGRDRARATF. This chain connects TRBV7-9 to TRBJ1-2, with TRBD1 identical over 9 bases. Germline V gene sequence: CDR1 SEHNR, CDR2 FQNEAQ (reference sequence). The junction had 13 bases not matched to a gene; V was cut back by 1 base and J by 13 bases. This CDR3 is 15 amino acids long.

In nucleotides, the CDR3 is TGTGCCAGTAGTATAGGGAGAGAGACCCAGTACTTC. Translating it yields CASSIGRETQYF. V is TRBV19 and J is TRBJ2-5, with D unresolved. The CDR3 has 12 residues. The ends were cut back, 1 base at V and 4 bases at J, with 4 bases in the middle. CDR1 LNHDA and CDR2 SQIVND come from the germline V gene (reference sequence).

This chain uses TRBV18 with TRBJ2-2; D is unclear. This CDR3 contains 13 residues. Germline CDR1 KGHSH, CDR2 LQKENI. V gave up 3 bases and J gave up 6 bases, with 8 bases separating them. CDR3 sequence: CASSPLSAGELFF. Written as DNA, the CDR3 is TGTGCCAGCTCACCCCTAAGCGCCGGGGAGCTGTTTTTT.

This chain's CDR3 is CASSDPGLAGGRTQYF. DNA of the CDR3: TGTGCCAGCAGTGATCCGGGACTAGCGGGTGGGCGTACGCAGTATTTT. This chain uses TRBV6-1 with TRBJ2-3; 12 nucleotides match TRBD2. The CDR3 runs to 16 residues. Germline V gene sequence: CDR1 MNHNS, CDR2 SASEGT. V lost 3 bases and J lost 8; bases outside the gene matches: 9.

The chain couples TRBV28 to TRBJ1-6; D ambiguous. Germline CDR1 is MDHEN and CDR2 is SYDVKM. Trimming left V 3 bases short and J 5 bases short, with 11 bases between. The CDR3 covers 15 residues. The CDR3 is CASSFTGRNNSPLHF. CDR3 bases: TGTGCCAGCAGTTTTACGGGTCGGAATAATTCACCCCTCCACTTT.

V is TRBV6-5 and J is TRBJ1-3; D possibly corresponds to TRBD1 (6 bases). V lost 8 bases, J lost 2 bases, and 16 bases lay in between. This CDR3 is built from 15 residues. CDR1 MNHEY and CDR2 SVGAGI come from the germline V gene. CDR3 nucleotides: TGTGCCAGCGTTCCCCGGGGGCTTACTGGAAACACCATATATTTT. Translated, it gives CASVPRGLTGNTIYF.

This chain links TRBV2 with TRBJ1-4; D is uncertain. This CDR3 is built from 13 residues. Germline assignment: CDR1 SNHLY and CDR2 FYNNEI. Trimming took 5 bases from V and 2 from J, leaving 6 bases between them. This CDR3 is CASSSTTNEKLFF. The CDR3 DNA reads TGTGCCAGCAGTTCCACGACTAATGAAAAACTGTTTTTT.

V and J are TRBV25-1 and TRBJ1-2; D gene ambiguous. This CDR3 is built from 12 residues. Germline V gene lookup returns CDR1 MGHDK and CDR2 SYGVNS. V was cut by 5 bases and J by 4 bases, with 8 bases left in between. CDR3 in amino acids: CASSTSGYGYTF. The DNA for the CDR3 is TGTGCCAGCAGTACCTCGGGCTATGGCTACACCTTC.

The rearrangement links TRBV4-2 to TRBJ2-7; 8 nucleotides match TRBD2. The V gene's germline CDR1 is LGHNA and CDR2 YNFKEQ. The V and J ends lost 4 bases and 5 bases, in that order; junction bases with no gene match: 4. The CDR3 consists of 13 residues. CDR3 protein: CASSPGGLDEQYF. CDR3 in DNA: TGTGCCAGCAGCCCGGGGGGGCTGGACGAGCAGTACTTC.

The chain recombines TRBV6-6 with TRBJ1-6; D unresolved. Germline V gene sequence: CDR1 MNHNY, CDR2 SVGAGI (reference sequence). The CDR3 runs 14 residues. Trimming left V 4 bases short and J 7 bases short, with 11 bases between. The CDR3 DNA reads as TGTGCCAGCAGTTCGACTAATACAAATTCACCCCTCCACTTT. Translation: CASSSTNTNSPLHF.

This chain connects TRBV4-2 to TRBJ2-1, with D perhaps matching TRBD2 (6 bases). Germline V gene data show CDR1 as LGHNA and CDR2 as YNFKEQ. The CDR3 extends over 18 amino acids. The V and J ends lost 0 bases and 9 bases respectively, with 24 bases between them. The CDR3 bases are TGTGCCAGCAGCCAAGATGAAGGCAGACCGCCGTGGGGACTTGAGCAGTTCTTC. It encodes CASSQDEGRPPWGLEQFF.

This clone was detected only once. V gene TRBV27 combines with J gene TRBJ1-5; D unclear. Looked up from germline, CDR1 is MNHEY and CDR2 is SMNVEV (reference sequence). Trimming removed 4 bases at V and 9 bases at J, with 13 bases between. The CDR3 is 13 residues long. As DNA, the CDR3 is TGTGCCAGCAGTTCTAGGGCCGGGTCGCCCCAGCATTTT. This sequence encodes CASSSRAGSPQHF.

This clone was seen a few times. This sequence joins TRBV6-5 and TRBJ2-4; TRBD1 agrees at 11 bases. With V trimmed by 4 bases and J by 0 bases, 2 bases remained unmatched. Germline V gives CDR1 MNHEY, CDR2 SVGAGI. This CDR3 has 16 amino acids. The CDR3 region is CASSSGTGGAKNIQYF. CDR3 bases: TGTGCCAGCAGTTCCGGGACAGGGGGAGCCAAAAACATTCAGTACTTC.

V usage is TRBV7-8 and J usage is TRBJ1-5; D gene ambiguous. The CDR3 has 14 amino acids. Trimming took off 3 bases at V and 6 bases at J, with 12 bases between the two ends. Germline CDR1 reads SGHVS; CDR2 reads FQNEAQ. The CDR3 sequence: CASSLTGNGQPQHF. The CDR3 region has the DNA TGTGCCAGCAGCTTGACGGGGAACGGTCAGCCCCAGCATTTT.

This clone was seen a handful of times. V is TRBV18 and J is TRBJ2-3; D is uncertain. The CDR3 loop spans 16 amino acids. Germline CDR1 reads KGHSH; CDR2 reads LQKENI. Trimming shortened V by 5 bases and J by 2 bases, and 17 bases separated the two germline ends. This CDR3 is CASSEFELPITDTQYF. DNA for the CDR3: TGTGCCAGCTCAGAGTTTGAACTACCCATCACAGATACGCAGTATTTT.

The CDR3 DNA follows: TGTGCCAGCTCACCACCTACAGGGTTTGGTGAAAAACTGTTTTTT. This encodes CASSPPTGFGEKLFF. V gene TRBV18 combines with J gene TRBJ1-4; perhaps TRBD1 as D (6 bases). From germline, CDR1 is KGHSH and CDR2 LQKENI. This CDR3 has 15 amino acids. V was clipped by 0 bases and J by 7 bases, with 12 bases between them.

The V call is TRBV29-1, the J call TRBJ1-5; TRBD1 aligns across 7 bases. Germline loops: CDR1 SQVTM, CDR2 ANQGSEA. The CDR3 covers 14 residues. Losses at the gene ends were 5 bases for V and 0 bases for J; bases not matched to a gene: 4. This chain's CDR3 is CSVWTGFSNQPQHF. In DNA form, the CDR3 reads TGCAGCGTTTGGACAGGATTTAGCAATCAGCCCCAGCATTTT.

The chain links TRBV5-1 to TRBJ2-7; the D gene could be TRBD1 or TRBD2 (5 bases each). CDR1 is SGHRS, CDR2 YFSETQ, per germline. The V and J ends lost 5 bases and 2 bases respectively, with 14 bases between them. The CDR3 length is 14 residues. The CDR3 DNA sequence: TGCGCCAGCAGGGAAGGGACCGCGACCTACGAGCAGTACTTC. It yields the protein CASREGTATYEQYF.

The rearrangement joins TRBV7-3 to TRBJ1-6; D gene unclear. The CDR3 runs to 13 residues. Germline values: CDR1 SGHTA, CDR2 FQGTGA. The V and J ends lost 0 bases and 10 bases respectively, with 7 bases between them. CDR3 coding DNA: TGTGCCAGCAGCTTAACTGTCGGGTCACCCCTCCACTTT. Translating it yields CASSLTVGSPLHF. The full variable domain, with the rest looked up from reference TRBV7-3 and TRBJ1-6, is GAGVSQTPSNKVTEKGKYVELRCDPISGHTALYWYRQSLGQGPEFLIYFQGTGAADDSGLPNDRFFAVRPEGSVSTLKIQRTERGDSAVYLCASSLTVGSPLHFGNGTRLTVT.

The chain employs TRBV28 and TRBJ2-7; D is possibly TRBD2 (5 bases). V was trimmed by 4 bases and J by 4 bases, leaving 8 bases between them. The CDR3 length is 12 residues. Germline-derived CDR1 and CDR2 are MDHEN and SYDVKM. CDR3 loop: CASSSLGYEQYF. The CDR3, as DNA: TGTGCCAGCAGTTCACTAGGATACGAGCAGTACTTC.

V gene TRBV11-2 combines with J gene TRBJ2-7; D is perhaps TRBD2 (7 bases). Germline loops: CDR1 SGHAT, CDR2 FQNNGV. V gave up 0 bases and J gave up 6 bases, with 9 bases separating them. The CDR3 totals 13 residues. CDR3: CASSLDRGAEQYF. CDR3 coding DNA: TGTGCCAGCAGCTTAGATCGGGGGGCCGAGCAGTACTTC. Complete variable domain (other parts from reference TRBV11-2 and TRBJ2-7): EAGVAQSPRYKIIEKRQSVAFWCNPISGHATLYWYQQILGQGPKLLIQFQNNGVVDDSQLPKDRFSAERLKGVDSTLKIQPAKLEDSAVYLCASSLDRGAEQYFGPGTRLTVT.

J is TRBJ2-3 and V is TRBV11-3, with 9 bases matching TRBD2. The CDR3 covers 16 residues. Germline trimming cut 3 bases from V and 0 bases from J; bases unmatched to any gene: 4. Germline loops: CDR1 SGHNT, CDR2 YENEEA. The CDR3 reads CASSLGGGASTDTQYF. The CDR3 DNA reads as TGTGCCAGCAGCTTGGGCGGGGGGGCTAGCACAGATACGCAGTATTTT.